A single sample is the source of the 18 T cell receptor beta chains below, sequenced in a study of cytomegalovirus exposure and HLA in healthy donors. 60 Vbeta and 13 Jbeta primers were used in PCR. The repertoire was sequenced with immunoSEQ multiplex PCR; TCRdb's copy has only in-frame clones and lacks some. The data contain 150,000 to 200,000 clones, approximately 80% of them seen just once; the ten biggest clones take up about 1.5%. The sample taken for sequencing was PBMCs. The source is a man aged 18 to 35 in good health and CMV-seronegative.

Regarding this clone: One end of the junction varies from germline; a read error may be responsible. The J gene is TRBJ1-1, the V gene TRBV29-1; TRBD1 matches 7 bases. In germline, CDR1 is SQVTM, CDR2 ANQGSEA. The length of the CDR3 is 14 residues. The CDR3 bases are TGCAGCGCTGAACAGGGGTTTCAGAACACTGAAGCTTTCTTT. It codes for CSAEQGFQNTEAFF. Complete variable domain (other parts from reference TRBV29-1 and TRBJ1-1): SAVISQKPSRDICQRGTSLTIQCQVDSQVTMMFWYRQQPGQSLTLIATANQGSEATYESGFVIDKFPISRPNLTFSTLTVSNMSPEDSSIYLCSAEQGFQNTEAFFGQGTRLTVV.

The rearrangement uses TRBV4-1 and TRBJ2-2; 14 bases align to TRBD2. The trim removed 3 bases at V and 5 bases at J, leaving 5 bases unmatched. Germline V CDR1 and CDR2: MGHRA, YSYEKL. The CDR3 loop spans 17 amino acids. CDR3 sequence (DNA): TGCGCCAGCAGCCATCCCGGGACTAGCGGGAGTACCGGGGAGCTGTTTTTT. Encoded protein: CASSHPGTSGSTGELFF.

This chain joins TRBV9 and TRBJ2-1, with 8 bases matching TRBD1. Germline V gene lookup returns CDR1 SGDLS and CDR2 YYNGEE. V was pared by 1 base and J by 7 bases, with 7 bases of the junction left unmatched. The CDR3 has 15 amino acids. The DNA for the CDR3 is TGTGCCAGCAGCGTACTCCAGGGGGCCAGGAATGAGCAGTTCTTC. Translated: CASSVLQGARNEQFF.

This chain uses TRBV30 with TRBJ1-1; tentatively, D is TRBD1 (5 bases). Germline CDR1 and CDR2: GTSNPN and SVGIG (reference sequence). The CDR3 covers 15 residues. The V gene lost 5 bases and the J gene lost 4 bases, with 20 bases spanning the gap. In nucleotides, the CDR3 is TGTGCCTGGGGTCGGCCGGGGGGTGAGGGCACTGAAGCTTTCTTT. Protein sequence: CAWGRPGGEGTEAFF.

The chain carries TRBV5-1 and TRBJ1-4; D is undetermined. The V end lost 4 bases, the J end lost 5 bases, and 12 bases lay between the germline ends. The germline gives CDR1 SGHRS, CDR2 YFSETQ. This CDR3 has 14 residues. Here the CDR3 reads CASSPGVGNEKLFF. The CDR3 DNA reads as TGCGCCAGCAGCCCCGGGGTGGGGAATGAAAAACTGTTTTTT. Together with reference TRBV5-1 and TRBJ1-4, the CDR3 gives the full variable domain: KAGVTQTPRYLIKTRGQQVTLSCSPISGHRSVSWYQQTPGQGLQFLFEYFSETQRNKGNFPGRFSGRQFSNSRSEMNVSTLELGDSALYLCASSPGVGNEKLFFGSGTQLSVL.

The J gene is TRBJ1-5, the V gene TRBV28; D call uncertain. The CDR3 is made up of 16 amino acids. CDR1 and CDR2 (germline): MDHEN, SYDVKM. Trimming stripped 3 bases from V and 0 bases from J, with 12 bases between. The CDR3 DNA is TGTGCCAGCAGTTTGTCGGGGTCTCCTAGCAATCAGCCCCAGCATTTT. Protein sequence: CASSLSGSPSNQPQHF.

V and J are TRBV11-2 and TRBJ1-6, with D maybe TRBD1 (6 bases). V gave up 4 bases and J gave up 5 bases, with 15 bases separating them. In germline, CDR1 is SGHAT, CDR2 FQNNGV. This CDR3 comprises 16 residues. The CDR3 bases are TGTGCCAGCAGCTACCCCAGGGGCGTCGATAATTCACCCCTCCACTTT. Translated: CASSYPRGVDNSPLHF.

This clone was found once. The chain carries TRBV4-1 and TRBJ2-7; 7 bases fit TRBD2. The germline CDR1 and CDR2 sequences are MGHRA and YSYEKL. The CDR3 has 14 amino acids. V lost 4 bases and J lost 3; bases outside the gene matches: 6. Here the CDR3 DNA reads TGCGCCAGCAGCCCCGCGGGGGAGGTCTACGAGCAGTACTTC. Its translation: CASSPAGEVYEQYF.

Only a few counts were recorded for this clone. This sequence joins TRBV6-5 and TRBJ2-7; TRBD1 agrees at 8 bases. The germline gives CDR1 MNHEY, CDR2 SVGAGI. V lost 5 bases and J lost 3; bases outside the gene matches: 6. The CDR3 is 14 amino acids. The CDR3 loop reads CASSRQGAVYEQYF. CDR3 DNA sequence: TGTGCCAGCAGTCGGCAGGGGGCCGTCTACGAGCAGTACTTC.

The chain is built from TRBV6-1 and TRBJ1-2; D is unclear. Germline V gene sequence: CDR1 MNHNS, CDR2 SASEGT. With 0 bases removed from V and 5 bases from J, the gap between germline ends came to 7 bases. The CDR3 consists of 13 residues. This chain's CDR3 is CASSEARSYGYTF. The DNA for the CDR3 is TGTGCCAGCAGTGAAGCACGGTCTTATGGCTACACCTTC.

V and J are TRBV2 and TRBJ1-5; 8 bases match TRBD1. This CDR3 has 14 residues. V shed 5 bases, J shed 6 bases, and the junction held 6 bases outside the gene matches. Germline values: CDR1 SNHLY, CDR2 FYNNEI. CDR3 in amino acids: CASSYGQGGQPQHF. For the CDR3, the DNA is TGTGCCAGCAGTTACGGACAGGGAGGTCAGCCCCAGCATTTT.

V and J are TRBV7-2 and TRBJ2-7; TRBD1 aligns across 7 bases. With 6 bases clipped from V and 2 bases from J, the junction kept 1 base outside the gene matches. This CDR3 comprises 12 residues. Germline CDR1 reads SGHTA; CDR2 reads FQGNSA. CDR3 region: CASRTGPYEQYF. The DNA of the CDR3 is TGTGCCAGCAGGACAGGGCCCTACGAGCAGTACTTC.

There are a few counts of this clone. The V and J genes are TRBV6-6 and TRBJ1-5, with D uncertain. The CDR3 runs 15 residues. V was trimmed by 0 bases and J by 0 bases, leaving 6 bases between them. The germline V gene has CDR1 MNHNY and CDR2 SVGAGI (reference sequence). CDR3 residues: CASSYSADSNQPQHF. The CDR3 region has the DNA TGTGCCAGCAGTTACTCTGCAGATAGCAATCAGCCCCAGCATTTT.

This chain links TRBV5-1 with TRBJ2-2; TRBD2 aligns across 11 bases. Germline lookup yields CDR1 SGHRS and CDR2 YFSETQ. The V and J ends lost 4 bases and 1 base, in that order; junction bases with no gene match: 15. This CDR3 has 20 residues. CDR3 bases: TGCGCCAGCAGCCTAATCTCCGGGACTAGCGGCGGCTTGAACACCGGGGAGCTGTTTTTT. This encodes CASSLISGTSGGLNTGELFF.

This clone was seen only a few times. V and J are TRBV10-2 and TRBJ2-3; D is undetermined. Between the trimmed V and J ends, which lost 2 bases and 2 bases, there was a span of 8 bases. The germline gives CDR1 WSHSY, CDR2 SAAADI. CDR3 length equals 14 residues. CDR3 nucleotides: TGCGCCAGCAGTGAGACTCGCAACACAGATACGCAGTATTTT. Protein product: CASSETRNTDTQYF.

The chain employs TRBV30 and TRBJ2-3; no reliable D call. This CDR3 spans 11 amino acids. Trimming shortened V by 4 bases and J by 2 bases, and 4 bases separated the two germline ends. The germline CDR1 and CDR2 sequences are GTSNPN and SVGIG (reference sequence). CDR3 sequence: CAWTTTDTQYF. CDR3 nucleotides: TGTGCCTGGACTACCACAGATACGCAGTATTTT.

The chain is built from TRBV18 and TRBJ2-3; no reliable D call. The V end lost 5 bases, the J end lost 0 bases, and 3 bases lay between the germline ends. Per germline, CDR1 KGHSH and CDR2 LQKENI. CDR3 length equals 12 residues. The CDR3 protein is CASSSSTDTQYF. The CDR3 region has the DNA TGTGCCAGCTCATCTAGCACAGATACGCAGTATTTT.

This chain joins TRBV19 and TRBJ1-1, with D maybe TRBD1 (6 bases). V lost 0 bases, J lost 2 bases, and 10 bases lay in between. Germline loops: CDR1 LNHDA, CDR2 SQIVND (reference sequence). There are 15 residues in the CDR3. The CDR3 loop reads CASSIDPRGNTEAFF. The CDR3 DNA reads TGTGCCAGTAGTATAGATCCCAGGGGAAACACTGAAGCTTTCTTT.